This T cell receptor beta chain was identified during a study of tumor-infiltrating lymphocytes in primary liver carcinoma. Study information: The study included patients who were men and women aged 30 to 69 years. Per sample, productive TCRbeta reads numbered roughly 3.65 to 7.5 million, similar across tissue types.

RNA isolated from unsorted whole blood supplied the blood RNA, with germline DNA also extracted. cDNA specific to TCR beta was made from around 530 ng of total RNA, with a constant-region primer employed for priming. Generation of the TCR beta libraries relied on three nested multiplex PCR rounds using slightly modified ARM-PCR. The opening two PCR rounds, about 11 cycles each, paired TRBV1-TRBV30 forward primers with a C-beta reverse primer. Each CDR3 protein gets one entry after TCRdb re-called the multiplex PCR reads with MiXCR. The sample lists a few hundred thousand distinct CDR3 sequences, about 50% occurring once. Germline values: CDR1 LGHNA, CDR2 YSLEER. The CDR3 is 15 residues long. V shed 0 bases and J shed 7 bases, with 15 bases lying between them.

This chain uses TRBV4-3 with TRBJ2-5; D may be TRBD1 or TRBD2 (6 bases each). This TCR was sampled from a woman younger than 45 with primary liver carcinoma and hepatitis B virus infection. Sequencing input: peripheral blood. The CDR3 loop reads CASSQDPDKGGTQYF. The CDR3 DNA reads TGCGCCAGCAGCCAAGATCCCGACAAGGGGGGGACCCAGTACTTC.